Shown below are 28 T cell receptor beta chains from a single sample sequenced in a study of metastatic and nonmetastatic thyroid tumors. Thyroid surgery took place with no prior treatment in any patient. TCRdb re-processed the PCR reads through MiXCR. The profile shows approximately 90,000 clones, around 9.2% of them singletons. The sample taken for sequencing was blood. The receptors come from a female donor with papillary thyroid cancer or a benign thyroid nodule (not recorded which). Some clones in this sample may be carry-over from other donors' samples.

This clone was observed many times. The chain employs TRBV6-1 and TRBJ1-1; no firm D call. Trimming shortened V by 2 bases and J by 1 base, and 5 bases separated the two germline ends. Germline values: CDR1 MNHNS, CDR2 SASEGT. This CDR3 has 13 residues. The CDR3 DNA sequence: TGTGCCAGCAGTGAACGGGAGAACACTGAAGCTTTCTTT. This encodes CASSERENTEAFF.

This clone was found many times. This chain connects TRBV2 to TRBJ1-2; D unclear. The germline V gene has CDR1 SNHLY and CDR2 FYNNEI. Trimming took 4 bases from V and 4 from J, leaving 7 bases between them. CDR3 size: 12 residues. This chain's CDR3 is CASSVRSYGYTF. CDR3 bases: TGTGCCAGCAGTGTCCGGTCCTATGGCTACACCTTC. The complete variable domain, with remaining parts taken from reference TRBV2 and TRBJ1-2, reads EPEVTQTPSHQVTQMGQEVILRCVPISNHLYFYWYRQILGQKVEFLVSFYNNEISEKSEIFDDQFSVERPDGSNFTLKIRSTKLEDSAMYFCASSVRSYGYTFGSGTRLTVV.

This clone was found many times. The chain is built from TRBV19 and TRBJ1-6; D unresolved. V lost 8 bases to trimming and J lost 5 bases, with 16 bases between them. Germline V gives CDR1 LNHDA, CDR2 SQIVND (reference sequence). The CDR3 is 15 amino acids. CDR3 DNA: TGTGCCAGTGCGCCATTGACTGAGAATAATTCACCCCTCCACTTT. This sequence encodes CASAPLTENNSPLHF. The full variable domain, completed using reference TRBV19 and TRBJ1-6, is DGGITQSPKYLFRKEGQNVTLSCEQNLNHDAMYWYRQDPGQGLRLIYYSQIVNDFQKGDIAEGYSVSREKKESFPLTVTSAQKNPTAFYLCASAPLTENNSPLHFGNGTRLTVT.

CDR3: CASSPLWTELNIQYF. CDR3 in DNA: TGTGCCAGCAGTCCACTGTGGACGGAACTAAACATTCAGTACTTC. V and J are TRBV27 and TRBJ2-4; D ambiguous. Germline V gene lookup returns CDR1 MNHEY and CDR2 SMNVEV (reference sequence). CDR3 length: 15 residues. The V and J ends lost 5 bases and 6 bases respectively, with 17 bases between them.

The gene calls are TRBV4-2 and TRBJ1-5, with TRBD1 as a possible D gene (6 bases). Germline loops: CDR1 LGHNA, CDR2 YNFKEQ. The ends were cut back, 4 bases at V and 6 bases at J, with 28 bases in the middle. CDR3 length: 19 amino acids. The CDR3 DNA reads as TGTGCCAGCAGCCTCCCTGTCTTGGACAGTGGGAAGTATGGTCAGCCCCAGCATTTT. Its translation: CASSLPVLDSGKYGQPQHF.

This clone was observed many times. The chain carries TRBV28 and TRBJ2-7; D not certain. The CDR3 is 14 residues long. V lost 6 bases and J lost 1, with 13 bases in between. CDR1 and CDR2 from the germline V gene are MDHEN and SYDVKM. Here the CDR3 reads CASSLRTVSYEQYF. The DNA for the CDR3 is TGTGCCAGCAGCCTCCGGACGGTTTCCTACGAGCAGTACTTC.

For the CDR3, the DNA is TGTGCCAGCAGCCCCGGTCAGGCGGGAGAGACCCAGTACTTC. Protein product: CASSPGQAGETQYF. This chain uses TRBV6-1 with TRBJ2-5, with D perhaps TRBD2 (5 bases). There are 14 residues in the CDR3. Germline assignment: CDR1 MNHNS and CDR2 SASEGT. V dropped 6 bases and J dropped 4 bases, with 15 bases sitting between them.

This clone was seen repeatedly, ten times or more. The V call is TRBV27, the J call TRBJ2-7, with 9 bases that match TRBD1. Germline CDR1 MNHEY, CDR2 SMNVEV (reference sequence). This CDR3 is 15 amino acids long. The trim removed 6 bases at V and 3 bases at J, leaving 9 bases unmatched. CDR3 protein: CASSPDRGANYEQYF. CDR3 nucleotides: TGTGCCAGCAGCCCCGACAGGGGGGCGAACTACGAGCAGTACTTC.

This clone was seen a few times. The chain has TRBV7-3 and TRBJ1-1; D is possibly TRBD1 (5 bases). Germline V gene lookup returns CDR1 SGHTA and CDR2 FQGTGA. V was clipped by 5 bases and J by 10 bases, with 14 bases between them. CDR3 length equals 12 residues. CDR3 DNA: TGTGCCAGCAGCGGAGGGGCAGGGAGAGCTTTCTTT. Translated: CASSGGAGRAFF.

As to this clone: Given a much more abundant clone one base away, this may be a read error. The chain uses TRBV12-3 or TRBV12-4 and TRBJ1-4; D unresolved. The CDR3 is made up of 11 amino acids. The CDR3 sequence is CARSFNEKLFF. The CDR3 nucleotides read TGTGCCAGAAGTTTTAATGAAAAACTGTTTTTT.

There are a few counts of this clone. Since a much larger clone is just one base distant, this may be a read error. This sequence joins TRBV28 and TRBJ2-6; 8 bases are shared with TRBD1. With 4 bases clipped from V and 5 bases from J, the junction kept 16 bases outside the gene matches. Germline-derived CDR1 and CDR2 are MDHEN and SYDVKM. The CDR3 consists of 19 residues. The CDR3 protein is CASSSQIGRGLSWANVLTF. The CDR3 nucleotides read TGTGCCAGCAGTTCCCAAATTGGCAGGGGGCTCAGTTGGGCCAACGTCCTGACTTTC.

This clone was seen repeatedly, ten times or more. Here the CDR3 DNA reads TGTGCCAGCACCATCAGTATGCAGTCAGGGGCCTACACCTTC. Amino acid sequence: CASTISMQSGAYTF. The J gene is TRBJ1-2, the V gene TRBV27; maybe TRBD1 (6 bases). Germline assignment: CDR1 MNHEY and CDR2 SMNVEV (reference sequence). V was trimmed by 7 bases and J by 10 bases, leaving 22 bases between them. The CDR3 length is 14 residues.

This clone occurred many times. This sequence joins TRBV6-2 or TRBV6-3 and TRBJ1-2, with 9 nucleotides matching TRBD1. The CDR3 runs 13 residues. CDR1 and CDR2 (germline): MNHEY, SVGEGT. V lost 5 bases to trimming and J lost 6 bases; unmatched junction nucleotides: 4. CDR3 bases: TGTGCCAGCAGTATGAACAGGGGGCATGGCTACACCTTC. Translation gives CASSMNRGHGYTF.

With regard to this clone: A read error may explain this, as a much larger clone is one base away. The V and J genes are TRBV5-1 and TRBJ2-3; TRBD1 aligns across 8 bases. The CDR3 length is 15 residues. The germline V gene encodes CDR1 SGHRS and CDR2 YFSETQ. The CDR3 nucleotides are TGCGCCAGCAGCTTGATGGACAGGGCCACATATACGCAGTATTTT. Translating it yields CASSLMDRATYTQYF.

This clone has at least ten counts. Additional DNA sequences in this sample encode the identical CDR3. The rearrangement links TRBV7-6 to TRBJ2-1, with D possibly being TRBD1 (7 bases). The CDR3 loop spans 17 amino acids. V was shortened by 7 bases and J by 0 bases, with 19 bases between the two germline ends. Germline CDR1 and CDR2: SGHVS and FNYEAQ. The CDR3 DNA reads TGTGCCAGCACCCAGGGGGGACTCCCGGACTCCTACAATGAGCAGTTCTTC. Its translation is CASTQGGLPDSYNEQFF.

For this clone: At the DNA level, this CDR3 is encoded by other sequences in the same sample as well. The chain has TRBV30 and TRBJ2-3, with 13 bases aligning to TRBD2. Germline lookup yields CDR1 GTSNPN and CDR2 SVGIG (reference sequence). J gave up 2 bases and V 0 bases, and 5 bases lay outside the gene matches. This CDR3 contains 17 residues. CDR3 in amino acids: CAWSVAGLAGTTDTQYF. DNA of the CDR3: TGTGCCTGGAGTGTGGCGGGACTAGCGGGGACCACAGATACGCAGTATTTT.

About this clone: This could be a read error, since a much larger clone is one nucleotide away. V usage is TRBV3-1 and J usage is TRBJ1-2, with a weak D call TRBD1 (6 bases). The CDR3 runs to 15 residues. Germline-derived CDR1 and CDR2 are LGHDT and YNNKEL (reference sequence). V was clipped by 1 base and J by 3 bases, with 12 bases between them. CDR3 protein: CASSQGLGGDYGYTF. The CDR3 DNA reads TGTGCCAGCAGCCAAGGTCTAGGGGGTGACTATGGCTACACCTTC. The entire variable domain, with the rest obtained from reference TRBV3-1 and TRBJ1-2, is as follows: DTAVSQTPKYLVTQMGNDKSIKCEQNLGHDTMYWYKQDSKKFLKIMFSYNNKELIINETVPNRFSPKSPDKAHLNLHINSLELGDSAVYFCASSQGLGGDYGYTFGSGTRLTVV.

A few counts support this clone. The V and J genes are TRBV11-2 and TRBJ2-7, with D possibly being TRBD1 or TRBD2 (5 bases each). There are 16 residues in the CDR3. Germline lookup yields CDR1 SGHAT and CDR2 FQNNGV. Trimming left V 0 bases short and J 0 bases short, with 12 bases between. CDR3 sequence: CASSLDGAEFSYEQYF. The CDR3, as DNA: TGTGCCAGCAGCTTAGACGGGGCAGAGTTCTCCTACGAGCAGTACTTC. Filled out from reference TRBV11-2 and TRBJ2-7, the complete variable domain reads EAGVAQSPRYKIIEKRQSVAFWCNPISGHATLYWYQQILGQGPKLLIQFQNNGVVDDSQLPKDRFSAERLKGVDSTLKIQPAKLEDSAVYLCASSLDGAEFSYEQYFGPGTRLTVT.

With respect to this clone: This clone may be a read error of a much larger clone one base away. The J gene is TRBJ1-3, the V gene TRBV4-1; D remains ambiguous. Trimming removed 5 bases from V and 0 bases from J, with 14 bases in between. The CDR3 sequence is 16 residues long. CDR1 and CDR2 (germline): MGHRA, YSYEKL. The CDR3 spells CASSSGYSSSGNTIYF. Written as DNA, the CDR3 is TGCGCCAGCAGCTCCGGTTACTCGAGCTCTGGAAACACCATATATTTT.

In this sample, this clone turned up many times. This sequence joins TRBV19 and TRBJ2-7; 8 bases map to TRBD1. The CDR3 has 15 amino acids. The trim removed 6 bases at V and 4 bases at J, leaving 11 bases unmatched. The germline V gene has CDR1 LNHDA and CDR2 SQIVND (reference sequence). CDR3 in DNA: TGTGCCAGTAGCGGAACGCCACGACAGGGGTACGAGCAGTACTTC. It codes for CASSGTPRQGYEQYF.

This clone was recorded only once. This chain links TRBV7-9 with TRBJ1-3; perhaps TRBD1 as D (5 bases). Trimming removed 1 base from V and 1 base from J, with 8 bases in between. The germline gives CDR1 SEHNR, CDR2 FQNEAQ (reference sequence). This CDR3 region has 15 residues. CDR3 DNA: TGTGCCAGCAGCTTAGGGGACGCTTCTGGAAACACCATATATTTT. Its translation: CASSLGDASGNTIYF.

This clone turned up a few times. The rearrangement links TRBV19 to TRBJ2-6; weak D call: TRBD2 (5 bases). V dropped 5 bases and J dropped 0 bases, with 11 bases sitting between them. In germline, CDR1 is LNHDA, CDR2 SQIVND (reference sequence). CDR3 length equals 16 residues. CDR3 sequence (DNA): TGTGCCAGTAGTCGACGGGGATCCTCTGGGGCCAACGTCCTGACTTTC. It specifies CASSRRGSSGANVLTF.

This clone was seen repeatedly, ten times or more. The chain combines TRBV7-9 with TRBJ1-1; D perhaps matches TRBD1 (5 bases). This CDR3 region has 14 residues. V was cut by 2 bases and J by 1 base, with 8 bases left in between. Per the germline V gene, CDR1 is SEHNR and CDR2 is FQNEAQ (reference sequence). The CDR3 nucleotides are TGTGCCAGCAGCTTACTAGGGGCGAACACTGAAGCTTTCTTT. Its protein product is CASSLLGANTEAFF.

This clone was observed many times. The chain joins TRBV6-1 to TRBJ2-3; D perhaps matches TRBD2 (7 bases). Deletions cut 4 bases from V and 1 base from J, with 15 bases between. The germline gives CDR1 MNHNS, CDR2 SASEGT. The CDR3 spans 16 residues. The CDR3 DNA reads TGTGCCAGCAGTGGGTTGAGGGGGGGCGGCACAGATACGCAGTATTTT. It is translated as CASSGLRGGGTDTQYF.

This clone was observed at least ten times. This sequence joins TRBV9 and TRBJ1-6; TRBD1 matches at 8 bases. J was trimmed by 9 bases and V by 5 bases; bases with no gene match: 10. The germline CDR1 and CDR2 sequences are SGDLS and YYNGEE. The CDR3 sequence is 15 residues long. The CDR3 region has the DNA TGTGCCAGCAGACGGACAGGGTACGAGACTTCACCCCTCCACTTT. Amino acid sequence: CASRRTGYETSPLHF.

This clone was counted a few times. The V and J genes are TRBV27 and TRBJ2-7; 8 bases match TRBD1. The CDR3 loop spans 15 amino acids. With 1 base clipped from V and 0 bases from J, the junction kept 2 bases outside the gene matches. Germline-derived CDR1 and CDR2 are MNHEY and SMNVEV (reference sequence). CDR3 nucleotides: TGTGCCAGCAGTTTATTAACAGGGGGCTCCTACGAGCAGTACTTC. It is translated as CASSLLTGGSYEQYF.

Many counts were recorded for this clone. The V gene is TRBV30, the J gene TRBJ1-1; 7 bases align to TRBD1. There are 15 residues in the CDR3. With V trimmed by 2 bases and J by 0 bases, 6 bases remained unmatched. Germline assignment: CDR1 GTSNPN and CDR2 SVGIG (reference sequence). The CDR3 loop is CAWSSTGPLNTEAFF. DNA of the CDR3: TGTGCCTGGAGTTCGACAGGGCCGTTGAACACTGAAGCTTTCTTT.

This clone was seen at least ten times. The chain couples TRBV11-2 to TRBJ2-3; 10 bases align to TRBD1. With V trimmed by 3 bases and J by 3 bases, 3 bases remained unmatched. Looked up from germline, CDR1 is SGHAT and CDR2 is FQNNGV. CDR3 length: 15 residues. This CDR3 is CASSFRTGGTDTQYF. As DNA, the CDR3 is TGTGCCAGCAGCTTTCGGACAGGGGGGACAGATACGCAGTATTTT. The full variable domain, rest sourced from reference TRBV11-2 and TRBJ2-3, is EAGVAQSPRYKIIEKRQSVAFWCNPISGHATLYWYQQILGQGPKLLIQFQNNGVVDDSQLPKDRFSAERLKGVDSTLKIQPAKLEDSAVYLCASSFRTGGTDTQYFGPGTRLTVL.